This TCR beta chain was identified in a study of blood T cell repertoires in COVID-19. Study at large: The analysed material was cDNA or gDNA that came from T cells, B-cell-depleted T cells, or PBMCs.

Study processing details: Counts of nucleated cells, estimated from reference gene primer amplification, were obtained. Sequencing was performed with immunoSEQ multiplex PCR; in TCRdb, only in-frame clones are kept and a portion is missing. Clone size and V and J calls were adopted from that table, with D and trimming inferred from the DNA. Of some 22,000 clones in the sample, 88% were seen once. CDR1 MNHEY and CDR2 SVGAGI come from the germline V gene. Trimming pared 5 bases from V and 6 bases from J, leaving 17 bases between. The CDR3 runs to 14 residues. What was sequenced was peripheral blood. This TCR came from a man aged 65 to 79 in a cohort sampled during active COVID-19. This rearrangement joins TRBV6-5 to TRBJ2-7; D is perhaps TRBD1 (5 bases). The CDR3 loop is CASSTAYRRGEQYF. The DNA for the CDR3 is TGTGCCAGCAGTACTGCCTATCGAAGGGGCGAGCAGTACTTC.